This T cell receptor beta chain stems from a study of shared clonotypes between healthy human individuals (TCRdb year 2020). Study-wide context: The cohort comprised two women and three men aged 18 to 49 years. For each donor, three plates each were used for CD4 naive and CD4 memory, two plates were used for CD8 naive, and one plate was used for CD8 memory. To estimate repertoire size and how much clonotype sharing occurs between individuals, the study deeply sequenced the blood TCR repertoires of several healthy adults. Different laboratories and diverse techniques were used to prepare libraries and sequence TCR repertoires, to increase sequencing depth and limit assay-specific biases. Per donor, leukapheresis produced somewhere between about 0.8 and 9 billion PBMCs. What the authors observed across the whole study: The genetic and exposure-history diversity represented was limited by the small number of donors. Pairwise subsampling led to the expectation that sequencing depth would affect the degree of clonotype sharing among donors. Rarefaction of sorted-subset datasets indicated incomplete sequencing despite the large sequencing depth. Sampling was limited to blood, and TCR repertoires in tissue likely differ from TCR repertoires in blood. Higher generation probabilities were observed for clonotypes shared by all four sorted-subset donors than for non-shared clonotypes. Naive subsets generally had larger estimated clonotype richness than memory subsets did. About 4.5% of naive CD4, roughly 3.6% of naive CD8, 2% to 2.5% of memory CD4, and more than 0.35% of memory CD8 clonotypes were shared across several donors.

Using the deep immunoSEQ assay, TCR CDR3 regions were amplified from genomic DNA by multiplex PCR. Extracted genomic DNA from each cell subset was distributed evenly across all wells of several immunoSEQ 96-well plates, and each plate was treated as a replicate. For sorted subsets, approximately 190 ng of genomic DNA, equivalent to some 30,000 T cell genomes, went into each replicate PCR. The purified libraries were quantified using a Qubit 3.0 fluorometer, sized with a Bioanalyzer 2100, and then quantified again using the KAPA Library Quantification kit. A separate single-read 150-cycle Illumina NextSeq 550 flow cell was used to sequence each immunoSEQ 96-well plate. Per the original workflow: The immunoSEQ output contained only junctional sequences without quality scores, so filtering could not match that applied to full-length reads. Sequences were annotated with PyIR, a Python wrapper for IgBLAST v1.9, using IMGT germline references to assign V/J genes and CDR3. Any read was removed if the V/J assignment was weak (E-value above 1e-6), the CDR3 was missing, or the read contained stop codons, out-of-frame junctions, or ambiguous translated residues. V3J clonotypes were defined as sequences sharing an identical inferred V gene, J gene, and CDR3 amino acid sequence. The percentage overlap between two repertoires was calculated by dividing the number of shared unique clonotypes by the size of the smaller repertoire. Repertoire richness was assessed with RTK rarefaction, the Chao1 estimator, and Recon v2.1 estimates of unobserved clonotypes. Generation probabilities for all TCRbeta clonotypes obtained by the gDNA method from four donors were computed using OLGA. TCRdb re-hosts the immuneACCESS table, in-frame sequences only. Its copies lack some clones; in the studies checked, an unresolved V gene accounts for under half of them, and the cause for the rest is not known. The V and J calls and clone size come from that table; D and trimming were worked out from the DNA. In all, the sample holds approximately 980,000 clones, and approximately 80% of those were seen once. The ten biggest clones cover about 1.5% of the sample.

The CDR1 and CDR2 encoded by the germline V gene are KGHSH and LQKENI. V loses 3 bases at its end and J loses 0 bases; junction bases beyond the gene matches: 1. The CDR3 holds 16 amino acids from the cysteine to the phenylalanine. Only the CDR3 portion is preserved as DNA: 48 bases, with reading frame beginning at the first base. Donors were healthy HIV-negative adults with no recently reported acute infections or vaccinations. Every donor was a Caucasian adult living in Nashville, Tennessee, USA. CD4+ T cells were enriched by magnetic negative selection, after which naive cells were positively selected on CD45RA and the negative fraction was taken as the memory subset. Blood was collected by leukapheresis, and PBMCs were isolated by Ficoll-Histopaque density gradient centrifugation and then cryopreserved in liquid nitrogen vapor phase. Analytical flow cytometry was used to check the purity and quantity of every magnetically sorted T cell population. Each sorted fraction had its genomic DNA isolated and then quantified by UV absorbance on a Nanodrop 2000c.

A note on this clone: Its antigen is unknown. The input lacks base qualities; no much larger clone sits a single base away.

The sample comprised memory CD4+ T cells sorted from blood. The sample's cell subset or site, from its label and the paper: CD45RA-negative fraction. This sequence was found in a man in his late teens or twenties in good health. The sequence is built from TRBV18 and TRBJ1-4; TRBD1 lines up with 10 middle nucleotides. The CDR3 sequence is CASSPGTGATNEKLFF. The sequenced DNA is TGTGCCAGCTCACCCGGGACAGGGGCAACTAATGAAAAACTGTTTTTT.